The 27 T cell receptor beta chains in this list originate from one sample, sequenced in a study of early T cells in non-severe SARS-CoV-2 infection. TCRdb analysed the 5' RACE reads with MiXCR anew, one entry per CDR3 protein. The sample has about 100,000 distinct CDR3 sequences; around 13% are singletons. Sequencing input: whole blood. The receptors were gathered from an adult who was a healthcare worker with PCR-confirmed SARS-CoV-2 infection or an uninfected control (not recorded which).

The chain links TRBV4-3 to TRBJ2-7; D call uncertain. Trimming shortened V by 3 bases and J by 7 bases, and 13 bases separated the two germline ends. The V gene's germline CDR1 is LGHNA and CDR2 YSLEER. This CDR3 is built from 13 residues. The CDR3 DNA is TGCGCCAGCAGCCAGAATAGGGCTCGGGAGCAGTACTTC. Protein sequence: CASSQNRAREQYF.

Only a few counts were recorded for this clonotype. The gene calls are TRBV6-5 and TRBJ1-1; D is unclear. V was shortened by 7 bases and J by 2 bases, with 5 bases between the two germline ends. This CDR3 is 11 amino acids long. The germline gives CDR1 MNHEY, CDR2 SVGAGI. Here the CDR3 DNA reads TGTGCCAGCACTTTAAACACTGAAGCTTTCTTT. This gives the protein CASTLNTEAFF.

This clonotype was picked up many times. The CDR3 spells CASSLNSGEIPGELFF. In DNA, the CDR3 is TGTGCCAGCAGCTTGAACAGCGGGGAAATTCCCGGGGAGCTGTTTTTT. This chain joins TRBV7-6 and TRBJ2-2, with 7 bases matching TRBD2. The CDR3 is 16 amino acids. The J segment lost 6 bases and the V segment lost 3 bases, leaving 10 bases of the junction unmatched. In germline, CDR1 is SGHVS, CDR2 FNYEAQ. The entire variable domain, with the rest obtained from reference TRBV7-6 and TRBJ2-2, is as follows: GAGVSQSPRYKVTKRGQDVALRCDPISGHVSLYWYRQALGQGPEFLTYFNYEAQQDKSGLPNDRFSAERPEGSISTLTIQRTEQRDSAMYRCASSLNSGEIPGELFFGEGSRLTVL.

This clonotype was detected many times. The chain links TRBV6-1 to TRBJ2-1; D remains unclear. CDR1 and CDR2 (germline): MNHNS, SASEGT. The ends were cut back, 0 bases at V and 7 bases at J, with 22 bases in the middle. The CDR3 length is 18 residues. The CDR3 sequence is CASSEAMAGKHLRNEQFF. CDR3 DNA sequence: TGTGCCAGCAGTGAAGCGATGGCCGGTAAACATTTGAGGAATGAGCAGTTCTTC.

In this sample, this clonotype turned up many times. The chain uses TRBV7-6 and TRBJ1-6; D is ambiguous. Looked up from germline, CDR1 is SGHVS and CDR2 is FNYEAQ. The V gene lost 1 base and the J gene lost 9 bases, with 13 bases spanning the gap. The CDR3 length is 15 residues. The CDR3 loop reads CASSLVLGVGSPLHF. The CDR3 coding sequence is TGTGCCAGCAGCTTAGTACTCGGGGTTGGTTCACCCCTCCACTTT. The variable domain in full, completed from reference TRBV7-6 and TRBJ1-6, reads GAGVSQSPRYKVTKRGQDVALRCDPISGHVSLYWYRQALGQGPEFLTYFNYEAQQDKSGLPNDRFSAERPEGSISTLTIQRTEQRDSAMYRCASSLVLGVGSPLHFGNGTRLTVT.

CDR3 sequence reads: CASSQVGSGNTIYF. CDR3 nucleotide sequence: TGTGCCAGCAGCCAAGTGGGCTCTGGAAACACCATATATTTT. The chain recombines TRBV3-1 with TRBJ1-3; no firm D call. Trimming took off 1 base at V and 0 bases at J, with 4 bases between the two ends. The germline V gene has CDR1 LGHDT and CDR2 YNNKEL (reference sequence). This CDR3 has 14 amino acids.

The table lists this clonotype with many counts. The chain combines TRBV4-1 with TRBJ1-2; D remains unclear. The germline CDR1 and CDR2 sequences are MGHRA and YSYEKL. The CDR3 is 17 amino acids. Trimming shortened V by 0 bases and J by 4 bases, and 18 bases separated the two germline ends. CDR3 protein: CASSQDPRVTYTYGYTF. CDR3 sequence (DNA): TGCGCCAGCAGCCAAGATCCTCGCGTAACCTATACCTATGGCTACACCTTC.

This clonotype showed up many times. This CDR3 is missing its conserved last phenylalanine or tryptophan, likely due to a read error. The limits of the CDR3 on the DNA are not certain, so only TCRdb's listed CDR3 is given. The chain recombines TRBV28 with TRBJ1-1; the D call of TRBD1 is as the table states it, not checked on the DNA. The CDR3 adds up to 12 amino acids, both ends counted. CDR1 is MDHEN and CDR2 is SYDVKM in the germline V gene. CDR3: CASMDGTGPSYL.

V and J are TRBV15 and TRBJ1-2; tentatively, D is TRBD1 (6 bases). Trimming removed 3 bases from V and 8 bases from J, with 16 bases in between. Per the germline V gene, CDR1 is LNHNV and CDR2 is YYDKDF (reference sequence). The CDR3 has 14 amino acids. The DNA of the CDR3 is TGTGCCACCAGCAGTGTACAGGGTGTGGAAGGCTACACCTTC. It encodes CATSSVQGVEGYTF. The variable domain in full, completed from reference TRBV15 and TRBJ1-2, reads DAMVIQNPRYQVTQFGKPVTLSCSQTLNHNVMYWYQQKSSQAPKLLFHYYDKDFNNEADTPDNFQSRRPNTSFCFLDIRSPGLGDTAMYLCATSSVQGVEGYTFGSGTRLTVV.

This chain connects TRBV11-2 to TRBJ2-7; 8 bases map to TRBD1. CDR1 and CDR2 (germline): SGHAT, FQNNGV. V lost 1 base, J lost 1 base, and 3 bases stayed unmatched. The CDR3 has 15 residues. The CDR3 nucleotides read TGTGCCAGCAGCTTAGCCAGGGGGCCATCCTACGAGCAGTACTTC. Translated: CASSLARGPSYEQYF.

This clonotype showed up many times. CDR3 sequence reads: CASSYARGSSTDTQYF. The DNA for the CDR3 is TGTGCCAGCAGCTACGCGCGGGGGTCGAGCACAGATACGCAGTATTTT. The chain has TRBV5-4 and TRBJ2-3; 7 nucleotides match TRBD2. The CDR3 totals 16 residues. Germline V gives CDR1 SGHNT, CDR2 YYREEE (reference sequence). V dropped 3 bases and J dropped 0; count of bases not matched to a gene: 7.

This clonotype showed up just a few times. The rearrangement links TRBV11-2 to TRBJ2-7; 7 nucleotides agree with TRBD1. V dropped 5 bases and J dropped 0; count of bases not matched to a gene: 10. Germline loops: CDR1 SGHAT, CDR2 FQNNGV. There are 16 residues in the CDR3. The CDR3, as DNA: TGTGCCAGCAGCCCCAGAAGGGACAGACGCTCCTACGAGCAGTACTTC. This encodes CASSPRRDRRSYEQYF.

With respect to this clonotype: Given a much more abundant clone one base away, this may be a read error. The gene calls are TRBV28 and TRBJ2-7; 7 bases fit TRBD1. Germline values: CDR1 MDHEN, CDR2 SYDVKM. Trimming cost V 7 bases and J 6 bases; bases outside gene matches: 12. CDR3 size: 14 residues. The CDR3 reads CASITGTATLEQYF. Written as DNA, the CDR3 is TGTGCCAGCATCACCGGGACAGCTACGCTCGAGCAGTACTTC.

About this clonotype itself: A much larger clone lies one base from this, so it may be a read error. V usage is TRBV28 and J usage is TRBJ2-2, with D possibly matching TRBD2 (5 bases). V was pared by 6 bases and J by 10 bases, with 15 bases between. This CDR3 spans 13 amino acids. Germline V gives CDR1 MDHEN, CDR2 SYDVKM. CDR3 coding DNA: TGTGCCAGCAGGCTACTCGATAGCGAGGAGCTGTTTTTT. Protein product: CASRLLDSEELFF.

The chain is built from TRBV12-3 or TRBV12-4 and TRBJ1-3; no firm D call. Deletions cut 6 bases from V and 4 bases from J, with 13 bases between. This CDR3 contains 14 residues. CDR3: CASRPRLLGNTIYF. The CDR3 DNA sequence: TGTGCCAGCAGGCCAAGGTTGCTCGGAAACACCATATATTTT.

This clonotype was recorded many times. The chain has TRBV11-2 and TRBJ1-1; possibly TRBD1 for D (5 bases). The V end lost 1 base, the J end lost 9 bases, and 18 bases lay between the germline ends. This CDR3 contains 15 residues. The germline V gene encodes CDR1 SGHAT and CDR2 FQNNGV. The CDR3 protein is CASSLVAGYPGKAFF. CDR3 coding DNA: TGTGCCAGCAGCTTAGTCGCCGGGTACCCAGGGAAAGCTTTCTTT.

There are many counts of this clonotype. The chain is built from TRBV27 and TRBJ1-5, with D perhaps TRBD1 (5 bases). The germline V gene has CDR1 MNHEY and CDR2 SMNVEV (reference sequence). There are 15 residues in the CDR3. Trimming removed 3 bases at V and 4 bases at J, with 13 bases between. The DNA for the CDR3 is TGTGCCAGCAGTTTGACGGCGGGGGGTAATCAGCCCCAGCATTTT. Translating gives CASSLTAGGNQPQHF.

J is TRBJ2-1 and V is TRBV6-6; 16 bases are shared with TRBD2. Per germline, CDR1 MNHNY and CDR2 SVGAGI (reference sequence). The CDR3 length is 17 residues. J was trimmed by 9 bases and V by 7 bases; bases with no gene match: 12. The CDR3: CASTAGTSGGASSEQFF. The CDR3 DNA reads as TGTGCCAGCACAGCCGGGACTAGCGGGGGGGCCTCGTCTGAGCAGTTCTTC.

This clonotype appeared many times. The chain is built from TRBV20-1 and TRBJ2-2, with a weak D call TRBD2 (5 bases). CDR1 DFQATT and CDR2 SNEGSKA come from the germline V gene (reference sequence). With 1 base removed from V and 3 bases from J, the gap between germline ends came to 9 bases. This CDR3 spans 14 amino acids. This CDR3 is CSARARRYTGELFF. CDR3 sequence (DNA): TGCAGTGCTAGAGCCAGGAGGTACACCGGGGAGCTGTTTTTT.

The chain uses TRBV28 and TRBJ1-2; D gene uncertain. This CDR3 is 13 amino acids long. The V end was cut by 3 bases, the J end by 0 bases, with 5 bases between. Germline CDR1 reads MDHEN; CDR2 reads SYDVKM. This CDR3 reads CASSLTTNYGYTF. CDR3 nucleotide sequence: TGTGCCAGCAGTTTGACAACTAACTATGGCTACACCTTC.

This clonotype has more than one count but fewer than ten. V gene TRBV20-1 combines with J gene TRBJ1-1, with D possibly matching TRBD1 (6 bases). Between the trimmed V and J ends, which lost 6 bases and 1 base, there was a span of 15 bases. Germline loops: CDR1 DFQATT, CDR2 SNEGSKA (reference sequence). The CDR3 spans 14 residues. CDR3 nucleotides: TGCAGTGCCCCCCGGGGGGCTTCGAACACTGAAGCTTTCTTT. It yields the protein CSAPRGASNTEAFF.

This clonotype has a count of ten or more. The chain employs TRBV14 and TRBJ1-1; D gene ambiguous. The germline V and J ends were trimmed by 3 bases and 0 bases, with 5 bases remaining between them. This CDR3 region has 13 residues. Germline CDR1 SGHDN, CDR2 FVKESK. The CDR3 coding sequence is TGTGCCAGCAGCCATGGGATGAACACTGAAGCTTTCTTT. Its translation: CASSHGMNTEAFF. The full variable domain, rest sourced from reference TRBV14 and TRBJ1-1, is EAGVTQFPSHSVIEKGQTVTLRCDPISGHDNLYWYRRVMGKEIKFLLHFVKESKQDESGMPNNRFLAERTGGTYSTLKVQPAELEDSGVYFCASSHGMNTEAFFGQGTRLTVV.

This clonotype was detected many times. At one boundary the junction diverges from the germline segment, which might be a read error. The J gene is TRBJ2-6, the V gene TRBV7-7, with D uncertain. This CDR3 region has 14 residues. Germline assignment: CDR1 SSHAT and CDR2 FNYEAQ (reference sequence). The CDR3 loop is CASSSSPGANVLTF. The CDR3 bases are TGTGCTAGCAGCTCCTCCCCTGGGGCCAACGTCCTGACTTTC.

This sequence joins TRBV20-1 and TRBJ2-7; 7 nucleotides line up with TRBD2. V lost 5 bases to trimming and J lost 5 bases; unmatched junction nucleotides: 9. The CDR3 length is 13 residues. Germline V gives CDR1 DFQATT, CDR2 SNEGSKA (reference sequence). CDR3 sequence: CSAPRGGGNEQYF. The CDR3 nucleotides read TGCAGTGCTCCAAGGGGCGGGGGAAACGAGCAGTACTTC.

This clonotype has ten or more counts. The chain has TRBV7-9 and TRBJ1-2, with 9 nucleotides matching TRBD1. The V gene end was trimmed by 5 bases and the J gene end by 5 bases; junction bases not matched to a gene: 9. CDR1 is SEHNR, CDR2 FQNEAQ, per germline (reference sequence). The CDR3 extends over 15 amino acids. CDR3 sequence reads: CASSPWTGDNYGYTF. Here the CDR3 DNA reads TGTGCCAGCAGCCCGTGGACAGGGGATAATTATGGCTACACCTTC.

This rearrangement joins TRBV7-8 to TRBJ1-5; D perhaps matches TRBD1 (6 bases). The length of the CDR3 is 13 residues. Germline V CDR1 and CDR2: SGHVS, FQNEAQ. The V end lost 9 bases, the J end lost 3 bases, and 12 bases lay between the germline ends. The CDR3 coding sequence is TGTGCCAGGGATTACAGGGTCAATCAGCCCCAGCATTTT. Translating it yields CARDYRVNQPQHF.

The rearrangement uses TRBV20-1 and TRBJ1-5; maybe TRBD1 (6 bases). CDR1 and CDR2 (germline): DFQATT, SNEGSKA (reference sequence). The CDR3 consists of 12 residues. With 8 bases removed from V and 3 bases from J, the gap between germline ends came to 11 bases. The CDR3 is CSTGTPNQPQHF. The CDR3 DNA reads as TGCAGTACCGGGACACCCAATCAGCCCCAGCATTTT.